Below are 17 T cell receptor beta chains sequenced from a single sample in a study of T-cell memory formation after mild COVID-19. Using its own MiXCR run on the 5' RACE reads, TCRdb lists one record per CDR3 protein. This sample has about half a million distinct CDR3 sequences, with about 18% found just once. The specimen was PBMCs or a T cell subset sorted from them (not recorded which). These receptors were obtained from an adult woman who had mild COVID-19 (a few samples of this study predate the infection). Cell type and time point are not known.

This clonotype was counted only a few times. V gene TRBV5-1 combines with J gene TRBJ2-2; D might be TRBD1 (5 bases). The V end lost 0 bases, the J end lost 1 base, and 7 bases lay between the germline ends. This CDR3 has 15 amino acids. Germline assignment: CDR1 SGHRS and CDR2 YFSETQ. The CDR3 DNA reads TGCGCCAGCAGCTTGGACCAGGGGAACACCGGGGAGCTGTTTTTT. Protein sequence: CASSLDQGNTGELFF.

The chain combines TRBV12-3 or TRBV12-4 with TRBJ2-7; D possibly corresponds to TRBD2 (6 bases). The length of the CDR3 is 17 residues. V was cut by 2 bases and J by 0 bases, with 17 bases left in between. CDR3 nucleotide sequence: TGTGCCAGCAGTTTACCCCGTGTTGGGGGGTCCTCCTACGAGCAGTACTTC. This sequence encodes CASSLPRVGGSSYEQYF.

This clonotype was seen repeatedly, ten times or more. The chain joins TRBV6-1 to TRBJ2-5; 7 bases line up with TRBD2. Trimming removed 6 bases from V and 1 base from J; junction bases left unmatched: 8. This CDR3 has 15 residues. Germline lookup yields CDR1 MNHNS and CDR2 SASEGT. The CDR3 sequence: CASRSTSGVQETQYF. The CDR3 DNA is TGTGCCAGCAGGTCTACCAGCGGGGTCCAAGAGACCCAGTACTTC.

This clonotype was detected many times. The J gene is TRBJ1-1, the V gene TRBV12-3 or TRBV12-4, with 8 nucleotides matching TRBD1. J was trimmed by 4 bases and V by 6 bases; bases with no gene match: 10. The CDR3 is 15 residues long. CDR3 DNA sequence: TGTGCCAGCAGGCGACAGGGGTCGTCGGTCACTGAAGCTTTCTTT. Translated: CASRRQGSSVTEAFF.

This clonotype was observed a few times. The chain combines TRBV11-2 with TRBJ1-2, with D perhaps matching TRBD1 (5 bases). Between the trimmed V and J ends, which lost 5 bases and 4 bases, there was a span of 17 bases. The CDR3 length is 15 residues. CDR1 and CDR2 from the germline V gene are SGHAT and FQNNGV. Written as DNA, the CDR3 is TGTGCCAGCAGCCCACTTGCAGGGCAGCTCTATGGCTACACCTTC. Translated, it gives CASSPLAGQLYGYTF.

This clonotype was seen repeatedly, ten times or more. J is TRBJ2-5 and V is TRBV5-5; D remains unclear. The CDR3 consists of 15 residues. V was cut by 0 bases and J by 1 base, with 10 bases left in between. The germline CDR1 and CDR2 sequences are SGHKS and YYEKEE (reference sequence). The CDR3 region is CASSLGPNPQETQYF. In DNA form, the CDR3 reads TGTGCCAGCAGCTTGGGGCCGAATCCCCAAGAGACCCAGTACTTC.

This clonotype appeared once. V usage is TRBV6-2 or TRBV6-3 and J usage is TRBJ2-1; TRBD2 agrees at 7 bases. The J segment lost 2 bases and the V segment lost 2 bases, leaving 3 bases of the junction unmatched. Germline CDR1 and CDR2: MNHEY and SVGEGT. CDR3 length equals 15 residues. CDR3 coding DNA: TGTGCCAGCAGTTACGGGGCGGGGGCCTACAATGAGCAGTTCTTC. Translated, it gives CASSYGAGAYNEQFF.

The table lists this clonotype with many counts. The CDR3: CASSLASGGEQFF. The DNA of the CDR3 is TGTGCCAGCAGTTTAGCGTCAGGGGGTGAGCAGTTCTTC. The rearrangement uses TRBV12-3 or TRBV12-4 and TRBJ2-1, with 7 bases that match TRBD1. J lost 9 bases, V lost 0 bases, and 2 bases had no gene match. The CDR3 contains 13 residues.

The V and J genes are TRBV27 and TRBJ2-1; D is ambiguous. Germline values: CDR1 MNHEY, CDR2 SMNVEV (reference sequence). Trimming left V 6 bases short and J 8 bases short, with 14 bases between. This CDR3 spans 13 amino acids. The CDR3 DNA reads TGTGCCAGCAGCCCCCTAGGGTCTGATGAGCAGTTCTTC. Its protein product is CASSPLGSDEQFF.

V usage is TRBV3-1 and J usage is TRBJ2-6; D unclear. The germline CDR1 and CDR2 sequences are LGHDT and YNNKEL (reference sequence). V was cut by 1 base and J by 2 bases, with 0 bases left in between. The CDR3 loop spans 13 amino acids. CDR3 nucleotide sequence: TGTGCCAGCAGCCAAGCTGGGGCCAACGTCCTGACTTTC. This translates into CASSQAGANVLTF.

The chain has TRBV7-3 and TRBJ2-1; D may be TRBD1 (6 bases). Germline values: CDR1 SGHTA, CDR2 FQGTGA. V lost 1 base and J lost 7, with 17 bases in between. This CDR3 has 16 residues. This chain's CDR3 is CASSLMSAGVKNEQFF. DNA of the CDR3: TGTGCCAGCAGCTTAATGTCGGCAGGGGTGAAAAATGAGCAGTTCTTC.

The genes are TRBV7-6 and TRBJ2-7, with D tentatively TRBD2 (5 bases). There are 16 residues in the CDR3. Germline CDR1 SGHVS, CDR2 FNYEAQ. V lost 5 bases and J 5 bases, leaving 22 bases between the germline ends. The CDR3 region is CASSPSLSLADHEQYF. As DNA, the CDR3 is TGTGCCAGCAGCCCATCGTTGAGTCTAGCAGATCACGAGCAGTACTTC.

V is TRBV7-9 and J is TRBJ2-7; 8 nucleotides agree with TRBD1. The CDR3 sequence is 14 residues long. Losses at the gene ends were 5 bases for V and 4 bases for J; bases not matched to a gene: 7. Germline V gives CDR1 SEHNR, CDR2 FQNEAQ (reference sequence). DNA of the CDR3: TGTGCCAGCAGCCACCGGACAGGGTTATACGAGCAGTACTTC. As protein: CASSHRTGLYEQYF.

The table lists this clonotype with a few counts. V gene TRBV5-6 combines with J gene TRBJ2-7, with D tentatively TRBD2 (6 bases). Trimming took off 4 bases at V and 3 bases at J, with 14 bases between the two ends. The CDR3 extends over 14 amino acids. Germline V gene data show CDR1 as SGHDT and CDR2 as YYEEEE. Here the CDR3 DNA reads TGTGCCAGCAGCCATATCGTCGGGGGCTACGAGCAGTACTTC. It translates to CASSHIVGGYEQYF.

This clonotype was detected only a few times. J is TRBJ2-2 and V is TRBV9; D is possibly TRBD2 (5 bases). The V gene lost 3 bases and the J gene lost 5 bases, with 8 bases spanning the gap. Germline V gene sequence: CDR1 SGDLS, CDR2 YYNGEE. This CDR3 is 13 amino acids long. Here the CDR3 reads CASSAGLTGELFF. CDR3 bases: TGTGCCAGCAGCGCAGGACTTACCGGGGAGCTGTTTTTT.

This clonotype was detected only a few times. The chain uses TRBV19 and TRBJ2-1; D is uncertain. This CDR3 region has 13 residues. V shed 3 bases and J shed 3 bases, with 6 bases lying between them. The germline gives CDR1 LNHDA, CDR2 SQIVND (reference sequence). CDR3 sequence (DNA): TGTGCCAGTAGTATCTGGCTCTACAATGAGCAGTTCTTC. Its translation is CASSIWLYNEQFF.

There are a few counts of this clonotype. V is TRBV3-1 and J is TRBJ2-1; 11 nucleotides agree with TRBD2. The CDR3 has 16 residues. Germline trimming cut 0 bases from V and 5 bases from J; bases unmatched to any gene: 3. Germline lookup yields CDR1 LGHDT and CDR2 YNNKEL (reference sequence). CDR3 residues: CASSQDTGLADNEQFF. In nucleotides, the CDR3 is TGTGCCAGCAGCCAAGATACGGGACTAGCGGACAATGAGCAGTTCTTC.